Presented here are 16 T cell receptor beta chains from one specimen sequenced in a study of shared clonotypes between healthy human individuals. Generated by immunoSEQ multiplex PCR, the TCRdb table keeps only in-frame clones and is missing some. This table has about 380,000 clones, 90% to 98% appearing once. Sequencing used memory CD8+ T cells sorted from blood. Noted subset: CD45RO+ cells pooled with CCR7-negative TemRA cells. These receptors all stem from a man aged 30 to 39 in good health.

The chain employs TRBV28 and TRBJ2-7; 10 positions agree with TRBD2. Per the germline V gene, CDR1 is MDHEN and CDR2 is SYDVKM. V lost 5 bases to trimming and J lost 5 bases; unmatched junction nucleotides: 9. CDR3 length: 15 residues. This chain's CDR3 is CASSPIASGSHEQYF. Written as DNA, the CDR3 is TGTGCCAGCAGTCCGATTGCTAGCGGGAGCCACGAGCAGTACTTC.

The V gene is TRBV10-3, the J gene TRBJ2-3, with D maybe TRBD2 (8 bases). Trimming cost V 6 bases and J 0 bases, with 19 bases left between them. The CDR3 runs 17 residues. Germline V gives CDR1 ENHRY, CDR2 SYGVKD. CDR3 protein: CAIRRREEGASTDTQYF. The CDR3 nucleotides read TGTGCCATCAGGCGGCGGGAGGAGGGGGCCAGCACAGATACGCAGTATTTT.

This chain connects TRBV28 to TRBJ1-3; D gene ambiguous. Looked up from germline, CDR1 is MDHEN and CDR2 is SYDVKM. V dropped 7 bases and J dropped 1 base, with 8 bases sitting between them. The CDR3 is 13 amino acids. The CDR3 region has the DNA TGTGCCAGCAACCTCCTATCTGGAAACACCATATATTTT. This gives the protein CASNLLSGNTIYF.

The V and J genes are TRBV5-8 and TRBJ2-5; TRBD2 aligns across 8 bases. The length of the CDR3 is 16 residues. Germline V gene lookup returns CDR1 SGHTS and CDR2 YDEGEE. The ends lost 9 bases at V and 4 bases at J; junction bases unmatched: 17. Here the CDR3 reads CATKPQPGLVLETQYF. The CDR3 region has the DNA TGTGCCACAAAACCGCAACCGGGACTAGTATTAGAGACCCAGTACTTC.

The V and J genes are TRBV6-5 and TRBJ1-1; 8 positions match TRBD1. Germline V lookup: CDR1 MNHEY, CDR2 SVGAGI. This CDR3 has 14 amino acids. Losses at the gene ends were 9 bases for V and 4 bases for J; bases not matched to a gene: 10. The CDR3 here is CASKRTGGGTEAFF. The CDR3 DNA reads as TGTGCCAGTAAAAGAACAGGGGGTGGCACTGAAGCTTTCTTT.

The chain employs TRBV5-1 and TRBJ2-7; the match to TRBD2 covers 14 bases. This CDR3 has 18 amino acids. CDR1 SGHRS and CDR2 YFSETQ come from the germline V gene. The ends lost 0 bases at V and 7 bases at J; junction bases unmatched: 12. CDR3 coding DNA: TGCGCCAGCAGCTTGGTCGGAGCGGGGACTAGCGGGAGAGTTGAGCAGTACTTC. It is translated as CASSLVGAGTSGRVEQYF.

This chain links TRBV9 with TRBJ2-1, with TRBD2 matching 10 bases. V lost 0 bases to trimming and J lost 0 bases; unmatched junction nucleotides: 9. The germline V gene encodes CDR1 SGDLS and CDR2 YYNGEE. The CDR3 has 19 amino acids. The CDR3 spells CASSVARTSGAGSYNEQFF. In DNA form, the CDR3 reads TGTGCCAGCAGCGTAGCTAGGACTAGCGGAGCGGGCTCCTACAATGAGCAGTTCTTC.

The J gene is TRBJ2-2, the V gene TRBV9, with TRBD2 matching 8 bases. The ends lost 2 bases at V and 7 bases at J; junction bases unmatched: 7. CDR3 length equals 15 residues. CDR1 and CDR2 from the germline V gene are SGDLS and YYNGEE. CDR3 region: CASSVSGRVGGELFF. In nucleotides, the CDR3 is TGTGCCAGCAGCGTCAGCGGGAGAGTTGGCGGGGAGCTGTTTTTT.

The genes are TRBV5-5 and TRBJ2-1, with TRBD2 as a possible D gene (5 bases). Trimming cost V 4 bases and J 9 bases, with 17 bases left between them. The germline V gene encodes CDR1 SGHKS and CDR2 YYEKEE (reference sequence). The CDR3 is made up of 14 amino acids. In DNA form, the CDR3 reads TGTGCCAGCAGCCTGCTCCGGGGTACGGGTGAGCAGTTCTTC. It translates to CASSLLRGTGEQFF.

The chain joins TRBV5-6 to TRBJ1-4; weak D call: TRBD1 (6 bases). The CDR3 contains 14 residues. The V gene's germline CDR1 is SGHDT and CDR2 YYEEEE. V lost 0 bases, J lost 7 bases, and 10 bases lay in between. The CDR3 DNA reads as TGTGCCAGCAGCTTGGTAGAGGGGGGTGAAAAACTGTTTTTT. Amino acid sequence: CASSLVEGGEKLFF.

This chain uses TRBV18 with TRBJ2-7, with unresolved D. Germline-derived CDR1 and CDR2 are KGHSH and LQKENI. Trimming took off 3 bases at V and 2 bases at J, with 11 bases between the two ends. The CDR3 runs to 14 residues. CDR3 sequence (DNA): TGTGCCAGCTCACCCCTGTCTAAGGCCTACGAGCAGTACTTC. Translating gives CASSPLSKAYEQYF.

The gene calls are TRBV12-5 and TRBJ2-7, with D perhaps assigned TRBD1 or TRBD2 (6 bases each). Germline V gene lookup returns CDR1 LGHNT and CDR2 FRNRAP. V was pared by 7 bases and J by 2 bases, with 15 bases between. The CDR3 has 14 residues. CDR3 DNA: TGTGCTAGTGCCCTGTGGGGGGCCACCTACGAGCAGTACTTC. Translated, it gives CASALWGATYEQYF.

The chain is built from TRBV4-2 and TRBJ2-3; TRBD2 matches at 15 bases. Germline CDR1 LGHNA, CDR2 YNFKEQ. The CDR3 has 16 amino acids. V lost 3 bases, J lost 3 bases, and 1 base stayed unmatched. In nucleotides, the CDR3 is TGTGCCAGCAGCCATGGGACTAGCGGGAGGACAGATACGCAGTATTTT. This translates into CASSHGTSGRTDTQYF.

The rearrangement uses TRBV28 and TRBJ1-2; perhaps TRBD1 as D (5 bases). The CDR3 covers 15 residues. Trimming pared 4 bases from V and 0 bases from J, leaving 12 bases between. Germline lookup yields CDR1 MDHEN and CDR2 SYDVKM. In nucleotides, the CDR3 is TGTGCCAGCAGTTCATATCGGGGACCTAACTATGGCTACACCTTC. It encodes CASSSYRGPNYGYTF.

This chain connects TRBV5-1 to TRBJ2-7; D may correspond to TRBD1 or TRBD2 (7 bases each). Trimming shortened V by 4 bases and J by 2 bases, and 19 bases separated the two germline ends. Germline CDR1 reads SGHRS; CDR2 reads YFSETQ. CDR3 size: 16 residues. This chain's CDR3 is CASSIPTGRVPYEQYF. The CDR3 region has the DNA TGCGCCAGCAGCATTCCGACAGGGAGGGTACCCTACGAGCAGTACTTC.

This clone was recorded only once. The V gene is TRBV19, the J gene TRBJ1-2; weak D call: TRBD1 (6 bases). There are 15 residues in the CDR3. Trimming removed 6 bases at V and 2 bases at J, with 16 bases between. Germline V gives CDR1 LNHDA, CDR2 SQIVND (reference sequence). In DNA form, the CDR3 reads TGTGCCAGTAGAACGACAGGTGGGGTCAACTATGGCTACACCTTC. Translated, it gives CASRTTGGVNYGYTF.